This record covers a single TCR beta chain. The antigen is not known. The sample comes from a study of T cell clones after liver transplantation. General study points: Small, mixed patient groups and varying post-transplant times limit these conclusions.

TCRdb's table, derived via immunoSEQ multiplex PCR, lists solely in-frame clones and lacks some. The data contain around 43,000 clones, 86% of them singletons. Germline CDR1 and CDR2: SGDLS and YYNGEE. The CDR3 runs to 17 residues. Trimming removed 0 bases from V and 2 bases from J, with 17 bases in between. The source is a human patient who received a liver transplant. Some T cells here may be from the graft donor. V usage is TRBV9 and J usage is TRBJ1-2, with D possibly matching TRBD1 (6 bases). The material was CD4+ T cells from blood, obtained 24 months after liver transplant. DNA for the CDR3: TGTGCCAGCAGCGTAGAGGTGCACTCAAGGGGGAACTATGGCTACACCTTC. Its translation: CASSVEVHSRGNYGYTF. Looking up the rest from reference TRBV9 and TRBJ1-2 gives the full variable domain: DSGVTQTPKHLITATGQRVTLRCSPRSGDLSVYWYQQSLDQGLQFLIQYYNGEERAKGNILERFSAQQFPDLHSELNLSSLELGDSALYFCASSVEVHSRGNYGYTFGSGTRLTVV.